This T cell receptor beta chain was recovered during a study of blood T cell repertoires in COVID-19. Across 20 to 25 US areas, participants ranged in age from 18 to 89 years. Recovered status in Cohort 3 required two negative PCRs, clearance, or symptom resolution. Only in-frame clones appear in the TCRdb table, and some are missing; sequencing was by immunoSEQ multiplex PCR. The sample lists fewer than 450,000 clones, roughly 88% seen once, with about 0.63% in the top ten. Germline CDR1 is MDHEN and CDR2 is SYDVKM. The V and J ends lost 6 bases and 3 bases respectively, with 9 bases between them. The CDR3 spans 12 residues.

The sample was PBMCs or T cells enriched from blood (not recorded which). J is TRBJ2-7 and V is TRBV28, with D possibly being TRBD2 (5 bases). The sequence was collected from a young man who had recovered from COVID-19. DNA for the CDR3: TGTGCCAGCAGCCCGGGAAACTACGAGCAGTACTTC. Protein product: CASSPGNYEQYF.